These 24 T cell receptor beta chains were all obtained from the same sample, sequenced in a study of graft-versus-host responses after intestinal transplantation. Measured with immunoSEQ multiplex PCR; TCRdb has only the in-frame clones, and not every one. The sample carries 35,000 to 45,000 clones, over 85% recorded once. The sample in question was PBMCs, obtained 700 to 750 days after intestinal transplantation. Every receptor here comes from a human patient who received an intestinal transplant, so some T cells may come from the graft donor.

The chain is built from TRBV28 and TRBJ2-3; D not certain. The CDR3 has 14 residues. V was shortened by 4 bases and J by 2 bases, with 10 bases between the two germline ends. Germline V CDR1 and CDR2: MDHEN, SYDVKM. The CDR3: CASSYSISTDTQYF. The DNA of the CDR3 is TGTGCCAGCAGTTACTCTATCTCCACAGATACGCAGTATTTT.

The chain couples TRBV7-9 to TRBJ2-3; D is uncertain. Trimming removed 2 bases at V and 3 bases at J, with 3 bases between. The CDR3 runs 12 residues. Germline V gene lookup returns CDR1 SEHNR and CDR2 FQNEAQ (reference sequence). This CDR3 is CASSLSTDTQYF. CDR3 nucleotide sequence: TGTGCCAGCAGCTTAAGTACAGATACGCAGTATTTT.

The rearrangement joins TRBV29-1 to TRBJ1-2; 7 bases align to TRBD1. Germline V lookup: CDR1 SQVTM, CDR2 ANQGSEA. J gave up 1 base and V 7 bases, and 6 bases lay outside the gene matches. The CDR3 totals 13 residues. CDR3 loop: CSGGQVNNYGYTF. For the CDR3, the DNA is TGCAGCGGCGGACAGGTGAATAACTATGGCTACACCTTC.

The genes are TRBV6-5 and TRBJ1-2; D remains unclear. V lost 2 bases to trimming and J lost 0 bases, with 7 bases between them. The CDR3 spans 14 residues. Germline V gene lookup returns CDR1 MNHEY and CDR2 SVGAGI. The CDR3: CASSYRSANYGYTF. The CDR3 DNA sequence: TGTGCCAGCAGTTACAGGTCGGCTAACTATGGCTACACCTTC.

This clone occurred once. V usage is TRBV11-1 and J usage is TRBJ2-3, with D unclear. The germline V gene has CDR1 SGHAT and CDR2 FQDESV (reference sequence). There are 13 residues in the CDR3. The ends were cut back, 0 bases at V and 4 bases at J, with 5 bases in the middle. Written as DNA, the CDR3 is TGTGCCAGCAGCTTAGCGTGGTCAGATACGCAGTATTTT. Amino acids: CASSLAWSDTQYF.

Here the CDR3 reads CASSVESEVETQYF. The CDR3 nucleotides read TGTGCCAGCAGTGTAGAGAGCGAGGTAGAGACCCAGTACTTC. This rearrangement joins TRBV2 to TRBJ2-5; D remains unclear. The germline gives CDR1 SNHLY, CDR2 FYNNEI. The CDR3 has 14 residues. With 4 bases removed from V and 4 bases from J, the gap between germline ends came to 13 bases.

This rearrangement joins TRBV6-6 to TRBJ1-3; no firm D call. Germline lookup yields CDR1 MNHNY and CDR2 SVGAGI (reference sequence). This CDR3 has 11 amino acids. With 6 bases removed from V and 14 bases from J, the gap between germline ends came to 14 bases. The CDR3 sequence is CASSSGGAVYF. CDR3 sequence (DNA): TGTGCCAGCAGCTCAGGTGGTGCCGTATATTTT.

V gene TRBV7-2 combines with J gene TRBJ1-5, with 7 positions matching TRBD1. This CDR3 is built from 16 residues. The junction had 8 bases not matched to a gene; V was cut back by 1 base and J by 5 bases. The germline V gene encodes CDR1 SGHTA and CDR2 FQGNSA. The CDR3 region has the DNA TGTGCCAGCAGCTTAGTAGGGCAGGGGGTACATCAGCCCCAGCATTTT. Protein sequence: CASSLVGQGVHQPQHF.

The rearrangement uses TRBV7-3 and TRBJ1-1; D is uncertain. Germline V gene data show CDR1 as SGHTA and CDR2 as FQGTGA. V was clipped by 0 bases and J by 3 bases, with 8 bases between them. The CDR3 contains 14 residues. In nucleotides, the CDR3 is TGTGCCAGCAGCTTAACAGGGCCCGACACTGAAGCTTTCTTT. It yields the protein CASSLTGPDTEAFF.

The CDR3 sequence: CASRRQLNTEAFF. Here the CDR3 DNA reads TGTGCCAGCAGAAGACAGTTGAACACTGAAGCTTTCTTT. The chain recombines TRBV6-5 with TRBJ1-1, with D possibly TRBD1 on 5 matching bases. This CDR3 has 13 amino acids. The V and J ends lost 6 bases and 0 bases respectively, with 8 bases between them. In germline, CDR1 is MNHEY, CDR2 SVGAGI.

This sequence joins TRBV2 and TRBJ2-2; D remains ambiguous. The germline V and J ends were trimmed by 4 bases and 7 bases, with 7 bases remaining between them. The CDR3 runs to 12 residues. Germline loops: CDR1 SNHLY, CDR2 FYNNEI. In DNA form, the CDR3 reads TGTGCCAGCAGTGGCAATAGCGGGGAGCTGTTTTTT. Translated: CASSGNSGELFF.

The chain employs TRBV13 and TRBJ2-7; D is unresolved. Germline V CDR1 and CDR2: PRHDT, FYEKMQ (reference sequence). The CDR3 runs 15 residues. V gave up 1 base and J gave up 3 bases, with 13 bases separating them. In nucleotides, the CDR3 is TGTGCCAGCAGCTTAGATCCGGCAGGTAGCTACGAGCAGTACTTC. This codes for CASSLDPAGSYEQYF.

This chain connects TRBV11-2 to TRBJ2-1, with D perhaps given as TRBD1 or TRBD2 (5 bases each). CDR1 is SGHAT and CDR2 is FQNNGV in the germline V gene. The CDR3 length is 15 residues. Trimming shortened V by 0 bases and J by 6 bases, and 12 bases separated the two germline ends. CDR3 DNA: TGTGCCAGCAGCTTAGATTCAGGGACGGCCAATGAGCAGTTCTTC. Its protein product is CASSLDSGTANEQFF. Combining the CDR3 with reference TRBV11-2 and TRBJ2-1 gives the whole variable domain EAGVAQSPRYKIIEKRQSVAFWCNPISGHATLYWYQQILGQGPKLLIQFQNNGVVDDSQLPKDRFSAERLKGVDSTLKIQPAKLEDSAVYLCASSLDSGTANEQFFGPGTRLTVL.

The J gene is TRBJ1-4, the V gene TRBV6-6; tentative D call: TRBD1 (5 bases). The CDR3 totals 14 residues. CDR1 MNHNY and CDR2 SVGAGI come from the germline V gene (reference sequence). The germline V and J ends were trimmed by 3 bases and 6 bases, with 11 bases remaining between them. This CDR3 is CASSYQGSHEKLFF. The CDR3, as DNA: TGTGCCAGCAGTTATCAGGGCTCCCATGAAAAACTGTTTTTT.

The genes are TRBV6-1 and TRBJ2-2, with 10 nucleotides matching TRBD2. The CDR3 extends over 16 amino acids. Per germline, CDR1 MNHNS and CDR2 SASEGT. V gave up 1 base and J gave up 7 bases; unmatched junction bases: 6. CDR3 DNA: TGTGCCAGCAGTGAAGTGGTAGCGGGAGGTGGCGGGGAGCTGTTTTTT. It is translated as CASSEVVAGGGGELFF.

The rearrangement joins TRBV7-6 to TRBJ2-5; possible D gene TRBD1, 6 bases. Trimming shortened V by 3 bases and J by 5 bases, and 13 bases separated the two germline ends. Germline V gene sequence: CDR1 SGHVS, CDR2 FNYEAQ. CDR3 length: 14 residues. The CDR3 loop reads CASSFEGRGETQYF. In nucleotides, the CDR3 is TGTGCCAGCAGCTTCGAGGGAAGGGGGGAGACCCAGTACTTC.

V is TRBV5-1 and J is TRBJ2-2, with D perhaps TRBD1 (5 bases). Trimming removed 0 bases at V and 0 bases at J, with 9 bases between. This CDR3 spans 16 amino acids. The germline V gene encodes CDR1 SGHRS and CDR2 YFSETQ. The CDR3 nucleotides are TGCGCCAGCAGCTTGGGTGACAGACCGAACACCGGGGAGCTGTTTTTT. Protein sequence: CASSLGDRPNTGELFF.

The chain is built from TRBV6-5 and TRBJ1-2; D is uncertain. The CDR3 runs to 14 residues. The germline gives CDR1 MNHEY, CDR2 SVGAGI. The V and J ends lost 5 bases and 1 base respectively, with 11 bases between them. This CDR3 is CASSEMADNYGYTF. The CDR3, as DNA: TGTGCCAGCAGTGAAATGGCCGATAACTATGGCTACACCTTC.

This chain uses TRBV5-1 with TRBJ1-6, with 7 bases fitting TRBD1. The ends lost 3 bases at V and 2 bases at J; junction bases unmatched: 17. CDR1 and CDR2 (germline): SGHRS, YFSETQ. This CDR3 spans 20 amino acids. The CDR3 nucleotides are TGCGCCAGCAGCTCCGGGGCCGGGACAGTCGGCTCCCCCTATAATTCACCCCTCCACTTT. Amino acid sequence: CASSSGAGTVGSPYNSPLHF.

V and J are TRBV6-1 and TRBJ2-7; D may be TRBD1 or TRBD2 (5 bases each). CDR1 is MNHNS, CDR2 SASEGT, per germline. The germline V and J ends were trimmed by 7 bases and 6 bases, with 16 bases remaining between them. There are 13 residues in the CDR3. The CDR3 here is CASTGTPTPEQYF. Written as DNA, the CDR3 is TGTGCCAGCACCGGGACCCCAACGCCCGAGCAGTACTTC.

V usage is TRBV11-3 and J usage is TRBJ1-6; D unresolved. V gave up 4 bases and J gave up 4 bases, with 5 bases separating them. The length of the CDR3 is 13 residues. CDR1 is SGHNT and CDR2 is YENEEA in the germline V gene. CDR3 sequence reads: CASSYGYNSPLHF. CDR3 nucleotide sequence: TGTGCCAGCAGCTACGGGTATAATTCACCCCTCCACTTT.

This clone appeared a single time. The V and J genes are TRBV10-1 and TRBJ2-7; 10 positions agree with TRBD1. V was pared by 4 bases and J by 3 bases, with 12 bases of the junction left unmatched. The CDR3 has 17 amino acids. Germline V gene data show CDR1 as WNHNN and CDR2 as SYGVQD (reference sequence). The DNA for the CDR3 is TGCGCCAGCAGTGGCCTTAATCCGGGACAGGGGCACTACGAGCAGTACTTC. Its translation is CASSGLNPGQGHYEQYF.

V is TRBV28 and J is TRBJ1-3; D ambiguous. Trimming left V 9 bases short and J 6 bases short, with 15 bases between. Germline loops: CDR1 MDHEN, CDR2 SYDVKM. The CDR3 covers 13 residues. The CDR3 is CASTQALKNTIYF. CDR3 DNA sequence: TGTGCCAGTACTCAGGCCTTAAAAAACACCATATATTTT.

V is TRBV13 and J is TRBJ2-1, with 7 nucleotides matching TRBD1. V was clipped by 8 bases and J by 2 bases; unmatched bases: 3. Germline-derived CDR1 and CDR2 are PRHDT and FYEKMQ (reference sequence). This CDR3 spans 13 amino acids. The CDR3 bases are TGTGCCAGCCAGACAGGGCCCTACAATGAGCAGTTCTTC. It codes for CASQTGPYNEQFF.